The 9 T cell receptor beta chains listed next were all sequenced from one sample in a study of radiation and T cells in renal cell carcinoma. TCRdb's copy holds only in-frame clones and misses some; the assay was immunoSEQ multiplex PCR. In the table there are roughly 120,000 clones, roughly 80% of which are singletons. This sample's time point: baseline pretreatment blood. Stated treatment: 15 Gy SBRT to primary tumor, nephrectomy 4 weeks later. Material: blood, obtained from a patient whose treatment included radiotherapy and nephrectomy. Receptors were obtained from a woman aged 60-75 years with renal cell carcinoma.

V gene TRBV7-9 combines with J gene TRBJ2-3; D gene uncertain. The CDR3 is 12 residues long. Trimming left V 1 base short and J 4 bases short, with 3 bases between. CDR1 is SEHNR, CDR2 FQNEAQ, per germline (reference sequence). CDR3: CASSLEADTQYF. In DNA, the CDR3 is TGTGCCAGCAGCTTAGAGGCAGATACGCAGTATTTT.

The chain employs TRBV29-1 and TRBJ1-1; no firm D call. The V gene lost 8 bases and the J gene lost 11 bases, with 15 bases spanning the gap. CDR3 length: 10 amino acids. CDR1 and CDR2 from the germline V gene are SQVTM and ANQGSEA. This chain's CDR3 is CSIGEVSAFF. The CDR3 DNA reads as TGCAGCATTGGGGAGGTGAGTGCTTTCTTT. The complete variable domain, with remaining parts taken from reference TRBV29-1 and TRBJ1-1, reads SAVISQKPSRDICQRGTSLTIQCQVDSQVTMMFWYRQQPGQSLTLIATANQGSEATYESGFVIDKFPISRPNLTFSTLTVSNMSPEDSSIYLCSIGEVSAFFGQGTRLTVV.

V is TRBV6-5 and J is TRBJ2-2; a possible D gene is TRBD2 (6 bases). The germline gives CDR1 MNHEY, CDR2 SVGAGI. V gave up 8 bases and J gave up 5 bases, with 12 bases separating them. The CDR3 covers 13 residues. The CDR3 sequence: CASLGRRTGELFF. The CDR3 nucleotides read TGTGCCAGCCTAGGGAGGCGGACCGGGGAGCTGTTTTTT.

The V and J genes are TRBV30 and TRBJ1-4, with 7 bases fitting TRBD1. Germline V lookup: CDR1 GTSNPN, CDR2 SVGIG (reference sequence). The CDR3 has 14 amino acids. J was trimmed by 6 bases and V by 0 bases; bases with no gene match: 4. The CDR3 protein is CAWSVGRGHEKLFF. The CDR3 DNA reads TGTGCCTGGAGTGTGGGTAGGGGGCATGAAAAACTGTTTTTT.

In this sample, this clone turned up once. V and J are TRBV11-2 and TRBJ1-1; D not resolved. The germline V gene encodes CDR1 SGHAT and CDR2 FQNNGV. V lost 0 bases, J lost 2 bases, and 4 bases lay in between. This CDR3 is built from 13 residues. CDR3 sequence reads: CASSLEYNTEAFF. The CDR3 coding sequence is TGTGCCAGCAGCTTAGAGTATAACACTGAAGCTTTCTTT.

The V call is TRBV7-9, the J call TRBJ1-1; D unclear. The germline CDR1 and CDR2 sequences are SEHNR and FQNEAQ (reference sequence). This CDR3 is 15 amino acids long. Trimming took 0 bases from V and 2 from J, leaving 10 bases between them. The CDR3 coding sequence is TGTGCCAGCAGCTTAGCGCGGCAGATTAACACTGAAGCTTTCTTT. This translates into CASSLARQINTEAFF.

V and J are TRBV7-9 and TRBJ2-1, with TRBD2 identical over 13 bases. The length of the CDR3 is 14 residues. The V segment lost 4 bases and the J segment 14 bases; nucleotides outside the gene matches: 8. Germline V gives CDR1 SEHNR, CDR2 FQNEAQ (reference sequence). CDR3 DNA: TGTGCCAGCAGCTCGGGACTAGCGGGGACTAAGGAGTTCTTC. Translating it yields CASSSGLAGTKEFF. The whole variable domain, remainder taken from reference TRBV7-9 and TRBJ2-1, is DTGVSQNPRHKITKRGQNVTFRCDPISEHNRLYWYRQTLGQGPEFLTYFQNEAQLEKSRLLSDRFSAERPKGSFSTLEIQRTEQGDSAMYLCASSSGLAGTKEFFGPGTRLTVL.

This clone was counted a few times. The chain has TRBV28 and TRBJ2-1; D gene ambiguous. The CDR3 is made up of 18 amino acids. Per the germline V gene, CDR1 is MDHEN and CDR2 is SYDVKM. The germline V and J ends were trimmed by 3 bases and 6 bases, with 24 bases remaining between them. CDR3 sequence reads: CASSFLTARLILGNEQFF. As DNA, the CDR3 is TGTGCCAGCAGTTTCCTCACGGCTAGGCTAATTCTCGGCAATGAGCAGTTCTTC. Supplemented by reference TRBV28 and TRBJ2-1, the full variable domain reads DVKVTQSSRYLVKRTGEKVFLECVQDMDHENMFWYRQDPGLGLRLIYFSYDVKMKEKGDIPEGYSVSREKKERFSLILESASTNQTSMYLCASSFLTARLILGNEQFFGPGTRLTVL.

V usage is TRBV7-9 and J usage is TRBJ2-7; TRBD2 matches 12 bases. The CDR3 sequence is 14 residues long. J gave up 7 bases and V 5 bases, and 6 bases lay outside the gene matches. Germline CDR1 SEHNR, CDR2 FQNEAQ (reference sequence). The CDR3 region is CASSRSSGREEQYF. The CDR3, as DNA: TGTGCCAGCAGCAGGTCTAGCGGGAGGGAAGAGCAGTACTTC. The full variable domain, with the rest looked up from reference TRBV7-9 and TRBJ2-7, is DTGVSQNPRHKITKRGQNVTFRCDPISEHNRLYWYRQTLGQGPEFLTYFQNEAQLEKSRLLSDRFSAERPKGSFSTLEIQRTEQGDSAMYLCASSRSSGREEQYFGPGTRLTVT.